These T cell receptor beta chains were read from a single sample in a study of PD-1 blockade in classical Hodgkin lymphoma. Repertoires were generated with immunoSEQ multiplex PCR, while TCRdb's copy carries only in-frame clones and drops some. Of roughly 90,000 clones listed, approximately 86% were seen once; the top ten hold about 17%. The sample here was peripheral blood mononuclear cells (PBMCs), taken before the fourth cycle of nivolumab. These receptors originate from a human donor with classical Hodgkin lymphoma. Both conserved end residues are part of each CDR3. A D gene is named only where the DNA matches it firmly. Clone size is stated in some rows and not others, as once, few, many or a class when expanded.

>TRBJ2-7|NA|NA|TRBV5-1|16
TGCGCCAGCAGCTTGGCCCCGGGGCAGTCCTCCTACGAGCAGTACTTC
CASSLAPGQSSYEQYF
>TRBJ2-5|TRBD2|NA|TRBV7-2|16
TGTGCCAGCAGCTTAGGGGCGGGAGGAGGGTGGGAGACCCAGTACTTC
CASSLGAGGGWETQYF
>TRBJ1-1|NA|NA|TRBV11-3|14
TGTGCCAGCAGCTTGGGGGGTAGGAGCACTGAAGCTTTCTTT
CASSLGGRSTEAFF
>TRBJ2-2|NA|NA|TRBV30|14
TGTGCCTGGAGGGAGGGGTGGAACACCGGGGAGCTGTTTTTT
CAWREGWNTGELFF
>TRBJ2-5|NA|once|TRBV6-4|11
TGTGCCAGCAGTGAAGGGGAGACCCAGTACTTC
CASSEGETQYF
>TRBJ1-1|NA|NA|TRBV4-1|11
TGCGTCGGGCGGTTGAACACTGAAGCTTTCTTT
CVGRLNTEAFF
>TRBJ2-5|NA|NA|TRBV28|13
TGTGCCAGCAGCACCGGACAAGGGGAGACCCAGTACTTC
CASSTGQGETQYF
>TRBJ2-1|NA|NA|TRBV7-6|15
TGTGCCAGCAGCTTAGCCGGGAGCTCCTACAATGAGCAGTTCTTC
CASSLAGSSYNEQFF
>TRBJ2-2|NA|few|TRBV5-1|20
TGCGCCAGCAGCTTGTTTAGCCCTGGAGCCGGAGGGGGGAACACCGGGGAGCTGTTTTTT
CASSLFSPGAGGGNTGELFF
>TRBJ2-3|NA|NA|TRBV9|15
TGTGCCAGCAGCGTCTATGGACACTTCACAGATACGCAGTATTTT
CASSVYGHFTDTQYF
>TRBJ2-3|NA|NA|TRBV10-3|13
TGTGCCATCAGTTCCGATAGCACAGATACGCAGTATTTT
CAISSDSTDTQYF
>TRBJ2-3|NA|NA|TRBV19|17
TGTGCCAGTAGTGTCCCGAGGGCGGGGTTCGGTACAGATACGCAGTATTTT
CASSVPRAGFGTDTQYF
>TRBJ2-7|TRBD2|NA|TRBV11-1|16
TGTGCCAGCAGCGGAACTAGACTAGCGGGATTGGGCGAGCAGTACTTC
CASSGTRLAGLGEQYF
>TRBJ2-2|NA|NA|TRBV18|15
TGTGCCAGCTCACCACGGCGGGGGAACACCGGGGAGCTGTTTTTT
CASSPRRGNTGELFF
>TRBJ2-1|TRBD1|NA|TRBV5-1|18
TGCGCCAGCAGCAACGAACCAACCGGGACAGGCGGATTCAATGAGCAGTTCTTC
CASSNEPTGTGGFNEQFF
>TRBJ2-1|NA|NA|TRBV18|15
TGTGCCAGCTCACCACCTACGGGACTCTACAATGAGCAGTTCTTC
CASSPPTGLYNEQFF
>TRBJ1-2|NA|NA|TRBV2|14
TGTGCCAGCAGGGAGACAGTCAACAACTATGGCTACACCTTC
CASRETVNNYGYTF